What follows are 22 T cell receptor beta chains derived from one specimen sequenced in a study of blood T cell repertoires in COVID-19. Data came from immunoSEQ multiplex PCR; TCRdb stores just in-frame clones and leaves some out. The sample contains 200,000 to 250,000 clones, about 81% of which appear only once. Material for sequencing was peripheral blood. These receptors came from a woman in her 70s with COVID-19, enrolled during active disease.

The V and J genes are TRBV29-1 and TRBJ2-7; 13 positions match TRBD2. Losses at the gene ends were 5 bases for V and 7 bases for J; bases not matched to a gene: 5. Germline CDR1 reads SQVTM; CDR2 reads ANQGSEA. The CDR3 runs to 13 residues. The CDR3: CSVRTSGSEEQYF. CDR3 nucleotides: TGCAGCGTTCGGACTAGCGGGAGTGAAGAGCAGTACTTC.

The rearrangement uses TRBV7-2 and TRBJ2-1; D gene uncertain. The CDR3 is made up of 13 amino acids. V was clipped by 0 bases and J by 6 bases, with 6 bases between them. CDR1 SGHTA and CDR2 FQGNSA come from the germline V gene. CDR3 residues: CASSLAKANEQFF. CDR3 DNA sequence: TGTGCCAGCAGCTTAGCGAAAGCCAATGAGCAGTTCTTC.

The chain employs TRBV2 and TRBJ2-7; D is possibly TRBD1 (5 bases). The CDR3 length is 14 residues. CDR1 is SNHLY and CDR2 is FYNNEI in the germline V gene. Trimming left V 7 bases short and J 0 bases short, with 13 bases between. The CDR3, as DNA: TGTGCCAGCATCAACAGGAGAACCTCCTACGAGCAGTACTTC. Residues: CASINRRTSYEQYF.

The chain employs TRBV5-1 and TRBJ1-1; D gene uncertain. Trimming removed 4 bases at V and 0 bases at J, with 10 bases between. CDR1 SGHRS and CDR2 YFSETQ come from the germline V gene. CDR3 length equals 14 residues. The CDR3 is CASSVDSMNTEAFF. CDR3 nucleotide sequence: TGCGCCAGCAGCGTGGACTCCATGAACACTGAAGCTTTCTTT.

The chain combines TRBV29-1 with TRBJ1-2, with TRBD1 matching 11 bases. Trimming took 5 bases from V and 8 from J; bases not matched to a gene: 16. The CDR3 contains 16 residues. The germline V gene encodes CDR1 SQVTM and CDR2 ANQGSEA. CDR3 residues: CSVSGDRGSYGEGYTF. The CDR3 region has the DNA TGCAGCGTTTCGGGGGACAGGGGGTCTTATGGAGAGGGCTACACCTTC.

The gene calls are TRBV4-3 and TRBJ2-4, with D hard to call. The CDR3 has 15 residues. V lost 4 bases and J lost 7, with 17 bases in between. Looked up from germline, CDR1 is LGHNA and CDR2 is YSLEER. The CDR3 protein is CASSRTPGVGNIQYF. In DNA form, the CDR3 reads TGCGCCAGCAGCCGAACCCCCGGCGTCGGGAACATTCAGTACTTC.

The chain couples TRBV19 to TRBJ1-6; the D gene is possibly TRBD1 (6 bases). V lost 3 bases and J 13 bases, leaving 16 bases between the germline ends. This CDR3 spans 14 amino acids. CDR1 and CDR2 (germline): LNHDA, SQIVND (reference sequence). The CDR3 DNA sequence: TGTGCCAGTAGTATCCAGCAGGGGTCCGCCCCCCTCCACTTT. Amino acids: CASSIQQGSAPLHF.

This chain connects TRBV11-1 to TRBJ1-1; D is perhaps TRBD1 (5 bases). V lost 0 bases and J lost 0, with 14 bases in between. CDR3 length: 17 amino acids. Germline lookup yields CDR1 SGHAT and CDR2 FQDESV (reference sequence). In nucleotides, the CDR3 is TGTGCCAGCAGCTTAGCGCGGACACGGCTCCTGAACACTGAAGCTTTCTTT. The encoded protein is CASSLARTRLLNTEAFF.

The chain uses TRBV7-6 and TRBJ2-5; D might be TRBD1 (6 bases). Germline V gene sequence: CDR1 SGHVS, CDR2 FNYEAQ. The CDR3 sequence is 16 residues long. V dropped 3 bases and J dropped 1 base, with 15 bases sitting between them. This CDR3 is CASSFGVPRGQETQYF. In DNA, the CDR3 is TGTGCCAGCAGCTTTGGGGTCCCCAGGGGCCAAGAGACCCAGTACTTC.

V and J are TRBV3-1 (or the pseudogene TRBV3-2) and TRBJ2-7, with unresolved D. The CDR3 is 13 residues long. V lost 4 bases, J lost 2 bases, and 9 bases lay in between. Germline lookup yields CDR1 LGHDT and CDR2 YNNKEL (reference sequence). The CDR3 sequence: CASSPTTPYEQYF. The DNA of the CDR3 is TGTGCCAGCAGCCCGACAACCCCCTACGAGCAGTACTTC.

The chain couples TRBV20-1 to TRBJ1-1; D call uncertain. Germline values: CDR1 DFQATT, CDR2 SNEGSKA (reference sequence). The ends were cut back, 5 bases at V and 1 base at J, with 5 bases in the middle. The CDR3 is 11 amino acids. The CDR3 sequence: CSARGNTEAFF. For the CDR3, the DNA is TGCAGTGCTCGGGGGAACACTGAAGCTTTCTTT.

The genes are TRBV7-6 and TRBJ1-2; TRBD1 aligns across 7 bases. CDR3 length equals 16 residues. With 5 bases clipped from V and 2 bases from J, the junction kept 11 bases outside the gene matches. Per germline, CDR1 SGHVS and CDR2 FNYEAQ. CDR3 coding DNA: TGTGCCAGCAGCGACAGGGCTACGACGGGAAACTATGGCTACACCTTC. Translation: CASSDRATTGNYGYTF.

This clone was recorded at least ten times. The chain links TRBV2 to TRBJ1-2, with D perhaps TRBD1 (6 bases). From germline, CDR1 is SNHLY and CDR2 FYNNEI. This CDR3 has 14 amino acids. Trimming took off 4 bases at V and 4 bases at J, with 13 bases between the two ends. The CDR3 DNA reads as TGTGCCAGCAGTGGAACAGGGAAGCGCTATGGCTACACCTTC. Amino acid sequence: CASSGTGKRYGYTF. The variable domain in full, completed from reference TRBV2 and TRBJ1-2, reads EPEVTQTPSHQVTQMGQEVILRCVPISNHLYFYWYRQILGQKVEFLVSFYNNEISEKSEIFDDQFSVERPDGSNFTLKIRSTKLEDSAMYFCASSGTGKRYGYTFGSGTRLTVV.

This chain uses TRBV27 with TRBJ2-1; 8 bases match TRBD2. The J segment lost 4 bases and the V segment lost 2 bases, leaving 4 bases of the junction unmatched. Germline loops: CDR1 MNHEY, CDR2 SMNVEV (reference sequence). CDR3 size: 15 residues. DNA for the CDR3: TGTGCCAGCAGTTTAGGGCTAGCGGGTTACAATGAGCAGTTCTTC. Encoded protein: CASSLGLAGYNEQFF.

CDR3 residues: CASRVSRGFRFYTEAFF. DNA for the CDR3: TGTGCCAGCAGAGTTTCCAGAGGGTTCAGGTTTTACACTGAAGCTTTCTTT. The V call is TRBV28, the J call TRBJ1-1, with no clear D. Germline CDR1 and CDR2: MDHEN and SYDVKM. The CDR3 has 17 residues. Trimming removed 6 bases at V and 3 bases at J, with 23 bases between.

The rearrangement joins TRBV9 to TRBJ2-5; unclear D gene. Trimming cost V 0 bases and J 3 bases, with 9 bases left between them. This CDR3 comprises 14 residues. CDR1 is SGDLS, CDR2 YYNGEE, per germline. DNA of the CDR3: TGTGCCAGCAGCGTAGGCGCCTTAGAAGAGACCCAGTACTTC. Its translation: CASSVGALEETQYF.

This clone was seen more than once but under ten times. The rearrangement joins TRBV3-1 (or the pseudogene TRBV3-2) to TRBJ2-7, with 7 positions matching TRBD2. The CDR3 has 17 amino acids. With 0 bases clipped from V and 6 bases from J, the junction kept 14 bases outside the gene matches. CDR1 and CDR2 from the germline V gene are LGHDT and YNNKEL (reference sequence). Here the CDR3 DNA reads TGTGCCAGCAGCCAAGATCAGAAGTTTGCGGGAGTTGGCGAGCAGTACTTC. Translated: CASSQDQKFAGVGEQYF.

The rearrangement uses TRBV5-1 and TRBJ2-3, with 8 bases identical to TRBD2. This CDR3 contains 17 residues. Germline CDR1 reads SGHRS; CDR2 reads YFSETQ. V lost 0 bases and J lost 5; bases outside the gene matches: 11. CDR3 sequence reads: CASSLDGSGLVGDTQYF. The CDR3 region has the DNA TGCGCCAGCAGCTTGGACGGCTCGGGACTAGTGGGAGATACGCAGTATTTT.

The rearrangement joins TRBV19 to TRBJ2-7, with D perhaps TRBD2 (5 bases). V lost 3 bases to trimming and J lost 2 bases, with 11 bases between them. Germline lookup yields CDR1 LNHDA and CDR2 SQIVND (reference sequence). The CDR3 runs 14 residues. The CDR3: CASSIGLAPYEQYF. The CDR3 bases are TGTGCCAGTAGTATTGGTCTAGCCCCCTACGAGCAGTACTTC.

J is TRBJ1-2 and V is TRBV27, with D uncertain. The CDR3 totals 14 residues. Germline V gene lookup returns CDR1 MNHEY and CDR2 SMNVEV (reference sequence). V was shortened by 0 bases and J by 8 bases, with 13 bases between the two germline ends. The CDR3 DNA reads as TGTGCCAGCAGTTTATCCACAGCAATGGGCGGCTACACCTTC. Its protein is CASSLSTAMGGYTF.

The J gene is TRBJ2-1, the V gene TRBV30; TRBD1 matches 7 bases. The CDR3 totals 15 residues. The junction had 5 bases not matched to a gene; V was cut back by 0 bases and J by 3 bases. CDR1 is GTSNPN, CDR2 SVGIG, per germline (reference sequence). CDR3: CAWSVLGTVYNEQFF. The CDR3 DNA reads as TGTGCCTGGAGTGTATTGGGGACAGTCTACAATGAGCAGTTCTTC.

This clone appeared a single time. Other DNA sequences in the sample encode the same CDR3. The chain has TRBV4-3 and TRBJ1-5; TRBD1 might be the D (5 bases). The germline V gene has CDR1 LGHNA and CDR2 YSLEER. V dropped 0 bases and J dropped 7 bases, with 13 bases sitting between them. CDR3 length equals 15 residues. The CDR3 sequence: CASSQDLGGKQPQHF. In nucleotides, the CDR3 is TGCGCCAGCAGCCAAGATTTGGGGGGTAAACAGCCCCAGCATTTT.